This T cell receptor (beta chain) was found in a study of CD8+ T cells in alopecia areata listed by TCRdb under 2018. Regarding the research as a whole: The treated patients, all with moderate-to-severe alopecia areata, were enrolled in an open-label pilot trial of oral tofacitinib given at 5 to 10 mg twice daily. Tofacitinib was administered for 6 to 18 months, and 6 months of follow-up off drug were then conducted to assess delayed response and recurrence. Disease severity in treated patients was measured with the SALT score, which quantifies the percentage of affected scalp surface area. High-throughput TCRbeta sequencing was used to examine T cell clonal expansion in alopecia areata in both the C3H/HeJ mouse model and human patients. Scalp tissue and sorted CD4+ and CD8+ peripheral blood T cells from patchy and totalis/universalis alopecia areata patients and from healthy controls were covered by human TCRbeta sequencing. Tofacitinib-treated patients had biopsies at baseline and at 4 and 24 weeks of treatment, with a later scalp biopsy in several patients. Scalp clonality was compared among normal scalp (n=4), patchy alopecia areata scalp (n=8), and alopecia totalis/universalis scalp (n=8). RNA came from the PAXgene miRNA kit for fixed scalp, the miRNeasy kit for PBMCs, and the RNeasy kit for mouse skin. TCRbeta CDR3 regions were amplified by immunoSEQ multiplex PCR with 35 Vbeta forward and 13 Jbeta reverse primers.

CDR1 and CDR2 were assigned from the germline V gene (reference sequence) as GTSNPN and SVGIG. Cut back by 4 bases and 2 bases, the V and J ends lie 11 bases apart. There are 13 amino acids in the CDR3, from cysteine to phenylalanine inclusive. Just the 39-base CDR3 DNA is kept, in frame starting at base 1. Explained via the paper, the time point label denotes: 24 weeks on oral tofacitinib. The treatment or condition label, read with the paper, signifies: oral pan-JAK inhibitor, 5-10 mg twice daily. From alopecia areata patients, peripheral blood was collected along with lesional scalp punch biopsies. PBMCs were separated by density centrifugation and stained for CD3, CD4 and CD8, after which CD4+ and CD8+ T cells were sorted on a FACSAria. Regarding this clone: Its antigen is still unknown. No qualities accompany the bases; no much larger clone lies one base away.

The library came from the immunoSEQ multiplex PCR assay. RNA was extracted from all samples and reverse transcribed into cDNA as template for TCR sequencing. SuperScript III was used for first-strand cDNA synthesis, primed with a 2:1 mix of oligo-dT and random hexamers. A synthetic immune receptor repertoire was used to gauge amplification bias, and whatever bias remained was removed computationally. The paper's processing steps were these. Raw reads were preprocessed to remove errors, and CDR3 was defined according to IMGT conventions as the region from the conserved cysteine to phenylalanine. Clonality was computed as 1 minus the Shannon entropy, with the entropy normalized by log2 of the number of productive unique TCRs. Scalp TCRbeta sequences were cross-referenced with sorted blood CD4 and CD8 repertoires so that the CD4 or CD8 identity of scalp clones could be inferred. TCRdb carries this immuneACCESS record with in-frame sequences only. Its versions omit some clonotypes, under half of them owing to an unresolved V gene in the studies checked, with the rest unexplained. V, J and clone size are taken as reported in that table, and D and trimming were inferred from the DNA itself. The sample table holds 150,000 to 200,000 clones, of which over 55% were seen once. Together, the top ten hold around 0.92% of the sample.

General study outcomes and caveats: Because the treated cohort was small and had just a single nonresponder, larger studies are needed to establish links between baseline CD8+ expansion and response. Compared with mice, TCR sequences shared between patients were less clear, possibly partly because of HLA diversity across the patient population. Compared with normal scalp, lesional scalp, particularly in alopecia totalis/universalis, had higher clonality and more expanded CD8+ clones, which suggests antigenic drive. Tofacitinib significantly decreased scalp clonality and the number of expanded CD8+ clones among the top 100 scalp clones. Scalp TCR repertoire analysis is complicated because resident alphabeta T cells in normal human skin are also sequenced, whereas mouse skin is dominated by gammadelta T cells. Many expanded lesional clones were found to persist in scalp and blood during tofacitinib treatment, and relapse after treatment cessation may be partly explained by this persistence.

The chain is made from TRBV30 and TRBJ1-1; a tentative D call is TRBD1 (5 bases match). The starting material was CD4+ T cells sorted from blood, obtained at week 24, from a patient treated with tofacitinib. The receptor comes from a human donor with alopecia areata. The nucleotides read TGTGCCTGGACGCGACAGAGCAACACTGAAGCTTTCTTT. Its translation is CAWTRQSNTEAFF. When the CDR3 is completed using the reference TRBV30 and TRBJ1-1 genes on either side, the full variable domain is SQTIHQWPATLVQPVGSPLSLECTVEGTSNPNLYWYRQAAGRGLQLLFYSVGIGQISSEVPQNLSASRPQDRQFILSSKKLLLSDSGFYLCAWTRQSNTEAFFGQGTRLTVV.